This T cell receptor beta chain was captured in a study of T cell repertoires in ileal Crohn's disease. This clone is classed as medium-sized (0.01 to 0.1%). Time point here: proximal margin of the surgical specimen (macroscopically non-inflamed). The CDR3 covers 13 residues. The germline V and J ends were trimmed by 2 bases and 4 bases, with 9 bases remaining between them. CDR1 and CDR2 from the germline V gene are SGHVS and FNYEAQ. This table comes from immunoSEQ multiplex PCR, and its TCRdb copy is limited to in-frame clones, with some not included. The sample has thousands of clones; around 79% are singletons.

This sequence originates from an adult with Crohn's disease. V gene TRBV7-6 combines with J gene TRBJ2-7; D not certain. The sequencing input was ileal tissue. CDR3 in DNA: TGTGCCAGCAGCTTACGGCAGGATTACGAGCAGTACTTC. Its protein product is CASSLRQDYEQYF.